The rows below give T cell receptor beta chains drawn from one sample of a study of T cells after posttransplantation cyclophosphamide. Method: immunoSEQ multiplex PCR; TCRdb's copy keeps in-frame clones and lacks some. The repertoire holds about 47,000 clones, with 85% to 95% as singletons. The sequenced sample was PBMCs. The receptors originated from a woman between 25 and 40 years old in good health and a related stem cell transplant donor. CDR3s include the opening cysteine and the closing phenylalanine or tryptophan. A D gene is named only where the DNA matches it firmly. The size field is filled for only some rows; it gives once, few, many or a size class.

V gene: TRBV29-1; clone size: NA; D gene: NA; J gene: TRBJ1-2; CDR3 DNA: TGCAGCGTACTACAGGGCGGGGGCTACACCTTC; CDR3 protein: CSVLQGGGYTF
V gene: TRBV6-1; clone size: NA; D gene: TRBD1; J gene: TRBJ1-2; CDR3 DNA: TGTGCCAGCAGTCCGGGACAGGGGATGGAGCTAGGCACCTTC; CDR3 protein: CASSPGQGMELGTF
V gene: TRBV11-3; clone size: NA; D gene: TRBD1; J gene: TRBJ2-2; CDR3 DNA: TGTGCCAGCAGCTCACAGGGGTCCGGGGAGCTGTTTTTT; CDR3 protein: CASSSQGSGELFF
V gene: TRBV5-1; clone size: NA; D gene: NA; J gene: TRBJ2-6; CDR3 DNA: TGCGCCAGCAGCTTGGATCTAGTCAGCTCTGGGGCCAACGTCCTGACTTTC; CDR3 protein: CASSLDLVSSGANVLTF
V gene: TRBV7-2; clone size: NA; D gene: TRBD2; J gene: TRBJ2-1; CDR3 DNA: TGTGCCAGCAGCCCTAGCGGGGGGCCGGGGAATGAGCAGTTCTTC; CDR3 protein: CASSPSGGPGNEQFF
V gene: TRBV28; clone size: once; D gene: NA; J gene: TRBJ1-4; CDR3 DNA: TGTGCCAGCAGCCTCATCACAGGGAGAGATGAAAAACTGTTTTTT; CDR3 protein: CASSLITGRDEKLFF
V gene: TRBV7-6; clone size: NA; D gene: NA; J gene: TRBJ2-7; CDR3 DNA: TGTGCCAGCAGCAAAACAGGCTCCTACGAGCAGTACTTC; CDR3 protein: CASSKTGSYEQYF
V gene: TRBV6-5; clone size: NA; D gene: TRBD1; J gene: TRBJ1-3; CDR3 DNA: TGTGCCAGCAGTTACGGGACAGGCAGCTCTGGAAACACCATATATTTT; CDR3 protein: CASSYGTGSSGNTIYF
V gene: TRBV9; clone size: NA; D gene: TRBD1; J gene: TRBJ1-3; CDR3 DNA: TGTGCCAGCAGTCGGACAGGGATTGCTTACACCATATATTTT; CDR3 protein: CASSRTGIAYTIYF
V gene: TRBV4-3; clone size: NA; D gene: TRBD1; J gene: TRBJ1-4; CDR3 DNA: TGCGCCAGCAGCCATGAGAGGACAGGGGGAAGGGAAAAACTGTTTTTT; CDR3 protein: CASSHERTGGREKLFF
V gene: TRBV19; clone size: NA; D gene: NA; J gene: TRBJ1-5; CDR3 DNA: TGTGCCAGTAGTATGGGGATCCAGGGAAACCAGCCCCAGCATTTT; CDR3 protein: CASSMGIQGNQPQHF
V gene: TRBV19; clone size: NA; D gene: TRBD2; J gene: TRBJ2-7; CDR3 DNA: TGTGCCAGCGCGGGACTAGCGGGACCCTACGAGCAGTACTTC; CDR3 protein: CASAGLAGPYEQYF
V gene: TRBV27; clone size: NA; D gene: NA; J gene: TRBJ2-7; CDR3 DNA: TGTGCCAGCAGTTCCACTAGCTCCTACGAGCAGTACTTC; CDR3 protein: CASSSTSSYEQYF
V gene: TRBV13; clone size: NA; D gene: NA; J gene: TRBJ2-1; CDR3 DNA: TGTGCCAGCAGCTTAGTCTCGGACGGCGGGGTGTATGAGCAGTTCTTC; CDR3 protein: CASSLVSDGGVYEQFF
V gene: TRBV5-5; clone size: NA; D gene: NA; J gene: TRBJ1-4; CDR3 DNA: TGTGCCAGCAGCTTGCTTTGGGAGGATGAAAAACTGTTTTTT; CDR3 protein: CASSLLWEDEKLFF
V gene: TRBV5-6; clone size: NA; D gene: TRBD1; J gene: TRBJ2-7; CDR3 DNA: TGTGCCAGCAGCTTGGGGACAGGGGGTTACGAGCAGTACTTC; CDR3 protein: CASSLGTGGYEQYF
V gene: TRBV11-2; clone size: NA; D gene: NA; J gene: TRBJ2-5; CDR3 DNA: TGTGCCAGCAGCCCCCCTGGCTCCTGGGGGGAAGAGACCCAGTACTTC; CDR3 protein: CASSPPGSWGEETQYF
V gene: TRBV27; clone size: NA; D gene: NA; J gene: TRBJ2-3; CDR3 DNA: TGTGCCAGCAGTTACCTTCTCGACACCACAGATACGCAGTATTTT; CDR3 protein: CASSYLLDTTDTQYF
V gene: TRBV6-6; clone size: NA; D gene: NA; J gene: TRBJ2-1; CDR3 DNA: TGTGCCAGCAGTGCGGGACTCCGAAACTACAATGAGCAGTTCTTC; CDR3 protein: CASSAGLRNYNEQFF
V gene: TRBV7-2; clone size: NA; D gene: NA; J gene: TRBJ1-1; CDR3 DNA: TGTGCCAGCAGCTTAGAAGCATTCACGACAGAGCGGGGCACTGAAGCTTTCTTT; CDR3 protein: CASSLEAFTTERGTEAFF
V gene: TRBV29-1; clone size: NA; D gene: NA; J gene: TRBJ1-2; CDR3 DNA: TGCAGCGTTGAATTTGGGGCCTACACCTTC; CDR3 protein: CSVEFGAYTF
V gene: TRBV25-1; clone size: NA; D gene: TRBD1; J gene: TRBJ1-1; CDR3 DNA: TGTGCCAGCAGTGTACAGGGGGCTATGAACACTGAAGCTTTCTTT; CDR3 protein: CASSVQGAMNTEAFF
V gene: TRBV5-1; clone size: once; D gene: TRBD1; J gene: TRBJ2-2; CDR3 DNA: TGCGCCAGCAGCTTGGGGGACAGGGGAACCGGGGAGCTGTTTTTT; CDR3 protein: CASSLGDRGTGELFF
V gene: TRBV19; clone size: NA; D gene: TRBD1; J gene: TRBJ2-7; CDR3 DNA: TGTGCCAGTAGTAAGTCTTCCGGGACAGCTTACGAGCAGTACTTC; CDR3 protein: CASSKSSGTAYEQYF
V gene: TRBV5-4; clone size: NA; D gene: TRBD1; J gene: TRBJ2-1; CDR3 DNA: TGTGCCAGCAGTAGGGACAGGGGAAATGAGCAGTTCTTC; CDR3 protein: CASSRDRGNEQFF
V gene: TRBV7-9; clone size: once; D gene: TRBD1; J gene: TRBJ2-3; CDR3 DNA: TGTGCCAGCAGCTTGGGACAGGGCGGCACAGATACGCAGTATTTT; CDR3 protein: CASSLGQGGTDTQYF
V gene: TRBV30; clone size: NA; D gene: NA; J gene: TRBJ1-1; CDR3 DNA: TGTGCCTGGAGTGGTCTGGGAGTGAACACTGAAGCTTTCTTT; CDR3 protein: CAWSGLGVNTEAFF
V gene: TRBV6-6; clone size: NA; D gene: NA; J gene: TRBJ1-4; CDR3 DNA: TGTGCCAGCAGTTACGGGGGGTCTAATGAAAAACTGTTTTTT; CDR3 protein: CASSYGGSNEKLFF
V gene: TRBV5-6; clone size: NA; D gene: NA; J gene: TRBJ2-7; CDR3 DNA: TGTGCCAGCAGCTTTGTAGTTTGGACATGGGCGTACGAGCAGTACTTC; CDR3 protein: CASSFVVWTWAYEQYF
V gene: TRBV5-6; clone size: NA; D gene: NA; J gene: TRBJ1-4; CDR3 DNA: TGTGCCAGCAGCACCTGGAGTTTTGAAAAACTGTTTTTT; CDR3 protein: CASSTWSFEKLFF
V gene: TRBV6-4; clone size: NA; D gene: TRBD2; J gene: TRBJ2-3; CDR3 DNA: TGTGCCAGCAGCCGACTAGCGGGGGGGCGAGATACGCAGTATTTT; CDR3 protein: CASSRLAGGRDTQYF
V gene: TRBV4-3; clone size: NA; D gene: TRBD2; J gene: TRBJ2-3; CDR3 DNA: TGCGCCAGCAGCCAAGGAAGACTAGCGGGGAGACACACAGATACGCAGTATTTT; CDR3 protein: CASSQGRLAGRHTDTQYF
V gene: TRBV4-2; clone size: NA; D gene: TRBD2; J gene: TRBJ2-7; CDR3 DNA: TGTGCCAGCAGCCAAGCGGGACTAGCGTACGAGCAGTACTTC; CDR3 protein: CASSQAGLAYEQYF
V gene: TRBV30; clone size: once; D gene: NA; J gene: TRBJ2-5; CDR3 DNA: TGTGCCTGGAGTGTACGTGGGGGCGGAGGGACCCAGTACTTC; CDR3 protein: CAWSVRGGGGTQYF
V gene: TRBV27; clone size: NA; D gene: TRBD1; J gene: TRBJ1-1; CDR3 DNA: TGTGCCAGCAGTTACAGGGGGCTCGGGAACACTGAAGCTTTCTTT; CDR3 protein: CASSYRGLGNTEAFF
V gene: TRBV28; clone size: NA; D gene: TRBD2; J gene: TRBJ2-3; CDR3 DNA: TGTGCCAGCAGCCTAGCGGGGGGGGGCACAGATACGCAGTATTTT; CDR3 protein: CASSLAGGGTDTQYF
V gene: TRBV6-1; clone size: NA; D gene: TRBD1; J gene: TRBJ1-2; CDR3 DNA: TGTGCCAGCAGAACAGGGGTAACTAGGGATGGCTACACCTTC; CDR3 protein: CASRTGVTRDGYTF
V gene: TRBV4-1; clone size: NA; D gene: TRBD1; J gene: TRBJ2-4; CDR3 DNA: TGCGCCAGCAGCCAAGGGCGGGGACAGGGGTCAAACATTCAGTACTTC; CDR3 protein: CASSQGRGQGSNIQYF
V gene: TRBV7-8; clone size: NA; D gene: NA; J gene: TRBJ1-4; CDR3 DNA: TGTGCCAGCAGCTTAAAGAACCAAAGGAACAGGGAAAAACTGTTTTTT; CDR3 protein: CASSLKNQRNREKLFF
V gene: TRBV5-5; clone size: NA; D gene: NA; J gene: TRBJ1-6; CDR3 DNA: TGTGCCAGCAGCGGCCAGACCGTGGGCTACTCACCCCTCCACTTT; CDR3 protein: CASSGQTVGYSPLHF
V gene: TRBV7-9; clone size: NA; D gene: TRBD1; J gene: TRBJ1-6; CDR3 DNA: TGTGCCAGCAGCTTAGCCGGAGGGGGCATTAATTCACCCCTCCACTTT; CDR3 protein: CASSLAGGGINSPLHF
V gene: TRBV19; clone size: NA; D gene: NA; J gene: TRBJ1-2; CDR3 DNA: TGTGCCAGTGAGGACACCTCAGGTCTGAGCTACACCTTC; CDR3 protein: CASEDTSGLSYTF
V gene: TRBV21-1; clone size: once; D gene: NA; J gene: TRBJ2-7; CDR3 DNA: TGTGCCAGCAGCACGCGGGGGGAATCCTACGAGCAGTACTTC; CDR3 protein: CASSTRGESYEQYF
V gene: TRBV4-1; clone size: NA; D gene: TRBD1; J gene: TRBJ2-7; CDR3 DNA: TGCGCCAGCAGCCAAGTCGCCCAGGGGGATTACGAGCAGTACTTC; CDR3 protein: CASSQVAQGDYEQYF
V gene: TRBV7-2; clone size: NA; D gene: TRBD1; J gene: TRBJ1-1; CDR3 DNA: TGTGCCAGCAGCTTAGCTTGGTTGGACAGGGCCAACACTGAAGCTTTCTTT; CDR3 protein: CASSLAWLDRANTEAFF
V gene: TRBV5-4; clone size: NA; D gene: NA; J gene: TRBJ1-1; CDR3 DNA: TGTGCCAGCAGCTTGGGCAGGGATAACACTGAAGCTTTCTTT; CDR3 protein: CASSLGRDNTEAFF
V gene: TRBV5-1; clone size: NA; D gene: NA; J gene: TRBJ2-3; CDR3 DNA: TGCGCCAGCAGCTTGGGGGCGACAGATACGCAGTATTTT; CDR3 protein: CASSLGATDTQYF
V gene: TRBV4-3; clone size: once; D gene: NA; J gene: TRBJ2-3; CDR3 DNA: TGCGCCAGCAGCCAGCCAGGGGCAGATACGCAGTATTTT; CDR3 protein: CASSQPGADTQYF
V gene: TRBV21-1; clone size: NA; D gene: NA; J gene: TRBJ1-5; CDR3 DNA: TGTGCCAGCAGCTTACCGGGGGGGGATCGGCCCCAGCATTTT; CDR3 protein: CASSLPGGDRPQHF
V gene: TRBV14; clone size: NA; D gene: NA; J gene: TRBJ2-6; CDR3 DNA: TGTGCCAGCAAAAATCAGGGGACCGGGGCCAACGTCCTGACTTTC; CDR3 protein: CASKNQGTGANVLTF
V gene: TRBV6-5; clone size: NA; D gene: NA; J gene: TRBJ2-7; CDR3 DNA: TGTGCCAGCAGTCGCGACAACTCCTACGAGCAGTACTTC; CDR3 protein: CASSRDNSYEQYF
V gene: TRBV6-5; clone size: NA; D gene: NA; J gene: TRBJ1-5; CDR3 DNA: TGTGCCAGCAGCCCGAGTCCGGTTAGCAATCAGCCCCAGCATTTT; CDR3 protein: CASSPSPVSNQPQHF
V gene: TRBV2; clone size: NA; D gene: NA; J gene: TRBJ2-1; CDR3 DNA: TGTGCCAGCAGTGATTTTCTAGCAGGCTATGAGCAGTTCTTC; CDR3 protein: CASSDFLAGYEQFF
V gene: TRBV7-2; clone size: NA; D gene: NA; J gene: TRBJ2-1; CDR3 DNA: TGTGCCAGCAGCTTAGTTAGGCTGATCCGGGTCGCCGTAGACAATGAGCAGTTCTTC; CDR3 protein: CASSLVRLIRVAVDNEQFF
V gene: TRBV19; clone size: NA; D gene: NA; J gene: TRBJ2-3; CDR3 DNA: TGTGCCAGTAGTATAGCTACAGGGATCACAGATACGCAGTATTTT; CDR3 protein: CASSIATGITDTQYF
V gene: TRBV5-6; clone size: NA; D gene: NA; J gene: TRBJ1-2; CDR3 DNA: TGTGCCAGCAGCGGGGGGGCGTTAGGCTATGGCTACACCTTC; CDR3 protein: CASSGGALGYGYTF
V gene: TRBV7-9; clone size: NA; D gene: NA; J gene: TRBJ2-1; CDR3 DNA: TGTGCCAGCAGCTACGGACTCAACTACAATGAGCAGTTCTTC; CDR3 protein: CASSYGLNYNEQFF
V gene: TRBV5-1; clone size: NA; D gene: TRBD1; J gene: TRBJ2-1; CDR3 DNA: TGCGCCAGCAGCTTGGGACAGGGTGGCAATGAGCAGTTCTTC; CDR3 protein: CASSLGQGGNEQFF
V gene: TRBV18; clone size: NA; D gene: NA; J gene: TRBJ2-7; CDR3 DNA: TGTGCCAGCTCACCGGACAGCTACGAGCAGTACTTC; CDR3 protein: CASSPDSYEQYF
V gene: TRBV4-1; clone size: NA; D gene: TRBD1; J gene: TRBJ2-7; CDR3 DNA: TGCGCCAGCAGTCCACAGGGGTTTTCCTACGAGCAGTACTTC; CDR3 protein: CASSPQGFSYEQYF